What follows is one T cell receptor beta chain and its context. The antigen is not known. The source of the sample is a study of CD8 T cells in ankylosing spondylitis. Construction of TCR beta libraries was performed using quantitative 5'-RACE with molecular barcodes. TCRdb reprocessed the 5' RACE reads with MiXCR, giving one entry per CDR3 protein. Of roughly 700,000 distinct CDR3 sequences in the sample, around 20% are singletons; the top ten hold about a fifth. General study findings and limits: Earlier work had already found some motif variants in reactive arthritis synovial fluid and blood. Those disease-linked clones were CD8+; they were also relatively rare in peripheral blood. A TCR beta motif made of several highly homologous variants seemed typical of ankylosing spondylitis blood. Within matched ankylosing spondylitis synovial fluid, disease-linked clones were reportedly significantly enriched.

V was clipped by 0 bases and J by 1 base; unmatched bases: 6. CDR1 is SGHRS and CDR2 is YFSETQ in the germline V gene. The CDR3 is 17 residues long. The TCR sequence derives from a male donor with ankylosing spondylitis. Sequencing was carried out using blood, either unsorted or a sorted T cell fraction (not recorded which). The V gene is TRBV5-1, the J gene TRBJ2-2; 7 bases fit TRBD1. The CDR3 DNA follows: TGCGCCAGCAGCTTGGCCCCGACAGGGCGGAACACCGGGGAGCTGTTTTTT. Its protein product is CASSLAPTGRNTGELFF.